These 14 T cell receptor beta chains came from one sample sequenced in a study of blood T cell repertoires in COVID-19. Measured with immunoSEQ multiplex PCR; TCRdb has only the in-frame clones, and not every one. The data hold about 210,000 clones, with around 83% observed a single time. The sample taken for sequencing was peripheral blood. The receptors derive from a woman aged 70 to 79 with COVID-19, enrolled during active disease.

The CDR3 loop is CASRQGGPWAVLTF. CDR3 in DNA: TGTGCCAGCAGACAGGGGGGTCCGTGGGCCGTCCTGACTTTC. The chain employs TRBV27 and TRBJ2-6, with 8 bases that match TRBD1. Germline V gene data show CDR1 as MNHEY and CDR2 as SMNVEV (reference sequence). The CDR3 is 14 residues long. The V gene end was trimmed by 6 bases and the J gene end by 12 bases; junction bases not matched to a gene: 10.

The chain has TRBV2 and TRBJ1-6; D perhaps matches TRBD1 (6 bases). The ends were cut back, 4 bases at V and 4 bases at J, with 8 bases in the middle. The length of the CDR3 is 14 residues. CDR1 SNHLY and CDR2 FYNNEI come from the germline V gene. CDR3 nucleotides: TGTGCCAGCAGTGGACAGGTTTATAATTCACCCCTCCACTTT. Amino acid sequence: CASSGQVYNSPLHF.

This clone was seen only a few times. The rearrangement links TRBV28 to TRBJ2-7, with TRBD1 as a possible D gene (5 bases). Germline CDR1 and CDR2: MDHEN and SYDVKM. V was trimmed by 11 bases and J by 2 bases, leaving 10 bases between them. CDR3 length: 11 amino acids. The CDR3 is CASLGPYEQYF. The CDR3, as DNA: TGTGCCTCTTTGGGGCCCTACGAGCAGTACTTC.

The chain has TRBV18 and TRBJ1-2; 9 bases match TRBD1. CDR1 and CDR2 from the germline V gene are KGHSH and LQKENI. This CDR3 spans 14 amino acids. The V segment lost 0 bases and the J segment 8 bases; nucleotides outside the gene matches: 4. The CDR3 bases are TGTGCCAGCTCACCACCCACAGGGGGCAGGGGCTACACCTTC. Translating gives CASSPPTGGRGYTF.

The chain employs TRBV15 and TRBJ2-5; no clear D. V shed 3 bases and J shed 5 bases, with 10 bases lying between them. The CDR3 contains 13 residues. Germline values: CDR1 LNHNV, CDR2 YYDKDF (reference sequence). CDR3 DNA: TGTGCCACCAGCAGCCAACAGTGGGAGACCCAGTACTTC. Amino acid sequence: CATSSQQWETQYF.

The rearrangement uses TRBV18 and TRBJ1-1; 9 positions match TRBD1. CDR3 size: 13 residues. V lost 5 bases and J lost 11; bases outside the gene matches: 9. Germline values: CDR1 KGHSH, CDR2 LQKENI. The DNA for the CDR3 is TGTGCCAGCTCATCCGGGACAGGGCAGAGGGCTTTCTTT. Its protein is CASSSGTGQRAFF. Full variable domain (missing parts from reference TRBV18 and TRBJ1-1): NAGVMQNPRHLVRRRGQEARLRCSPMKGHSHVYWYRQLPEEGLKFMVYLQKENIIDESGMPKERFSAEFPKEGPSILRIQQVVRGDSAAYFCASSSGTGQRAFFGQGTRLTVV.

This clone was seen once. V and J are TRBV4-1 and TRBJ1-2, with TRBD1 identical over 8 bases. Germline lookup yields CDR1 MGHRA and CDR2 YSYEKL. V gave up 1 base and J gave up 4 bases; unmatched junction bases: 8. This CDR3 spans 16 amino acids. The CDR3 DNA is TGCGCCAGCAGCCAAGGAGGACAGGGTAAGGGCTATGGCTACACCTTC. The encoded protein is CASSQGGQGKGYGYTF.

The CDR3 region is CASSFPAGTGELFF. The CDR3 DNA reads as TGTGCCAGCAGCTTCCCGGCGGGCACCGGGGAGCTGTTTTTT. This chain uses TRBV3-1 (or the pseudogene TRBV3-2) with TRBJ2-2; a weak D match, TRBD2 (5 bases). The CDR3 spans 14 residues. With 5 bases removed from V and 4 bases from J, the gap between germline ends came to 11 bases. Germline lookup yields CDR1 LGHDT and CDR2 YNNKEL (reference sequence).

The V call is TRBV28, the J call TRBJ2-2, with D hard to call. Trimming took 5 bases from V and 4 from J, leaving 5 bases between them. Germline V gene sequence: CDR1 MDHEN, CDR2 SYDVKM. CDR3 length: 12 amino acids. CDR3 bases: TGTGCCAGCAGTCGGAGCACCGGGGAGCTGTTTTTT. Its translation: CASSRSTGELFF.

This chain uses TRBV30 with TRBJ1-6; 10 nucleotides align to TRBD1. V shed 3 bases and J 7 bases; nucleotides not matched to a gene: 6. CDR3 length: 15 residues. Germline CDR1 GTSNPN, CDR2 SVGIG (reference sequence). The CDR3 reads CAWSIPGQGNSPLHF. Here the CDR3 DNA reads TGTGCCTGGAGCATTCCGGGACAGGGGAATTCACCCCTCCACTTT.

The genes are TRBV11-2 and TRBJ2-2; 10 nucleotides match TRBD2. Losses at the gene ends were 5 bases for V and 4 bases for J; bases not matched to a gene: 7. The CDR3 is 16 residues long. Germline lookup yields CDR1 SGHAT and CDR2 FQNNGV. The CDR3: CASSATSGIPTGELFF. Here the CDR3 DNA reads TGTGCCAGCAGCGCAACTAGCGGGATCCCCACCGGGGAGCTGTTTTTT.

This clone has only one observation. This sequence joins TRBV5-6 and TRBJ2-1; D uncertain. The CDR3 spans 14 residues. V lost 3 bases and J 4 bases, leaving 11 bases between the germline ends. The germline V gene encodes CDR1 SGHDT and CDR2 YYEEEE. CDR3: CASSSSRKYNEQFF. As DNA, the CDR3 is TGTGCCAGCAGCTCGTCGCGGAAATACAATGAGCAGTTCTTC.

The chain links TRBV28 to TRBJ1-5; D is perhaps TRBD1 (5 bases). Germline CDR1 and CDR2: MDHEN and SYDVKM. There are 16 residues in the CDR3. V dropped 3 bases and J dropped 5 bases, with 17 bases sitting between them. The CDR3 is CASSFLSKGEDQPQHF. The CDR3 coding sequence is TGTGCCAGCAGTTTCCTTTCTAAAGGGGAGGATCAGCCCCAGCATTTT.

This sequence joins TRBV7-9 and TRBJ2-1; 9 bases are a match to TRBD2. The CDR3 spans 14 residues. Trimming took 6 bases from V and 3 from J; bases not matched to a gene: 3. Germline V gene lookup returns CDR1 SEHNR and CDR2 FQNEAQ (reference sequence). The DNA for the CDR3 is TGTGCCAGCAGATCGACTAGCGGCTACAATGAGCAGTTCTTC. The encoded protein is CASRSTSGYNEQFF.